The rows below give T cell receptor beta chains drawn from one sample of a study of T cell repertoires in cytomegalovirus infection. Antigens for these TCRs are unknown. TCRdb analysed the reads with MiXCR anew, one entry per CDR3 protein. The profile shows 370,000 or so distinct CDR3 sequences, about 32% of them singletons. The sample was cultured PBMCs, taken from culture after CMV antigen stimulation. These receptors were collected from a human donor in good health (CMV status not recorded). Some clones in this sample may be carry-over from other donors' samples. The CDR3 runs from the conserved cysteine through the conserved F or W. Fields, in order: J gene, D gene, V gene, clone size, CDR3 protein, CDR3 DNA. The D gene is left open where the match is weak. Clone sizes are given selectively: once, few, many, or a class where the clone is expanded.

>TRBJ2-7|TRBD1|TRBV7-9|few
CASSLVVGQTYEQYF
TGTGCCAGCAGCTTAGTGGTGGGACAGACCTACGAGCAGTACTTC
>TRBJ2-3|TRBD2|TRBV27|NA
CASSPLPSGRTTDTQYF
TGTGCCAGCAGTCCATTACCTAGCGGGAGGACCACAGATACGCAGTATTTT
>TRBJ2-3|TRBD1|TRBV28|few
CASLQGLTDTQYF
TGTGCCAGCCTACAGGGGTTAACAGATACGCAGTATTTT
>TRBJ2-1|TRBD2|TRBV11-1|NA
CASSFNGLAEFEQFF
TGTGCCAGCAGCTTCAACGGACTAGCGGAATTTGAGCAGTTCTTC
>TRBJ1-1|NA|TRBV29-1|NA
CSVGRQNTEAFF
TGCAGCGTGGGCAGGCAGAACACTGAAGCTTTCTTT
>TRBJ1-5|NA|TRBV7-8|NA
CASSLGVYQPQHF
TGTGCCAGCAGCTTAGGAGTTTATCAGCCCCAGCATTTT
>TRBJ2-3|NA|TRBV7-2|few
CASSLMSGRTDTQYF
TGTGCCAGCAGCTTGATGAGCGGACGCACAGATACGCAGTATTTT
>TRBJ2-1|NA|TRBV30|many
CAWSAMTAGAYNEQFF
TGTGCCTGGAGTGCCATGACAGCCGGGGCCTACAATGAGCAGTTCTTC
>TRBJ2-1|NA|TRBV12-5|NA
CASGLEEDDEQFF
TGTGCTAGTGGTTTGGAGGAGGACGATGAGCAGTTCTTC
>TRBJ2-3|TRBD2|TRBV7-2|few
CASSLGIGLGGSDTQYF
TGTGCCAGCAGCTTGGGTATAGGACTAGGAGGATCAGATACGCAGTATTTT